This passage covers 22 T cell receptor beta chains from one sample sequenced in a study of T cell responses to AZD1222 COVID-19 vaccine. Here immunoSEQ multiplex PCR was the method, and the copy in TCRdb shows in-frame clones only, minus some. The sample lists 95,000 to 100,000 clones, roughly 92% occurring once. The material was peripheral blood, obtained on day 0 of AZD1222 vaccination. The receptors stem from an adult in good health.

J is TRBJ1-6 and V is TRBV19; D unresolved. V gave up 3 bases and J gave up 8 bases, with 14 bases separating them. Germline CDR1 is LNHDA and CDR2 is SQIVND (reference sequence). The CDR3 consists of 15 residues. CDR3: CASSMIAGNYSPLHF. The CDR3 nucleotides read TGTGCCAGTAGTATGATCGCGGGAAACTATTCACCCCTCCACTTT.

V usage is TRBV7-6 and J usage is TRBJ2-3; D gene ambiguous. Germline-derived CDR1 and CDR2 are SGHVS and FNYEAQ. The CDR3 totals 15 residues. Deletions cut 3 bases from V and 5 bases from J, with 15 bases between. DNA for the CDR3: TGTGCCAGCAGCTTGAGGCTATCCCTGGAAGATACGCAGTATTTT. Its protein is CASSLRLSLEDTQYF.

This chain connects TRBV11-2 to TRBJ1-5, with 8 bases fitting TRBD1. Germline CDR1 reads SGHAT; CDR2 reads FQNNGV. The CDR3 is 13 residues long. The V and J ends lost 5 bases and 6 bases, in that order; junction bases with no gene match: 3. The CDR3 sequence: CASSPTGVQPQHF. The DNA of the CDR3 is TGTGCCAGCAGCCCGACAGGGGTTCAGCCCCAGCATTTT.

This clone was detected once. The rearrangement joins TRBV10-3 to TRBJ1-2, with a possible D match to TRBD1 (5 bases). CDR3 length: 13 amino acids. Germline lookup yields CDR1 ENHRY and CDR2 SYGVKD. V was pared by 6 bases and J by 4 bases, with 12 bases between. The CDR3 sequence: CAIRGGVFYGYTF. The DNA of the CDR3 is TGTGCCATCAGGGGAGGGGTGTTCTATGGCTACACCTTC.

The chain is built from TRBV21-1 and TRBJ2-7. TRBV21-1 is a recognized pseudogene. The CDR3 runs 15 residues. The CDR3 DNA follows: TGTGCCAGCAGCTACGACAACCAGCGATGGTACGAGCAGTACTTC. It is translated as CASSYDNQRWYEQYF.

CDR3 coding DNA: TGTGCCAGCAGCTTGAGCAGGGGGCGATTGGGTGACGGCCCTGAAGCTTTCTTT. This encodes CASSLSRGRLGDGPEAFF. This chain links TRBV7-9 with TRBJ1-1; 8 bases match TRBD1. The germline V gene encodes CDR1 SEHNR and CDR2 FQNEAQ (reference sequence). CDR3 length: 18 residues. Germline trimming cut 3 bases from V and 6 bases from J; bases unmatched to any gene: 18.

J is TRBJ2-7 and V is TRBV7-9; D is ambiguous. The V end was cut by 1 base, the J end by 6 bases, with 4 bases between. Germline V gene data show CDR1 as SEHNR and CDR2 as FQNEAQ (reference sequence). This CDR3 is 11 amino acids long. The DNA for the CDR3 is TGTGCCAGCAGCTTAGGCCGCGAGCAGTACTTC. The encoded protein is CASSLGREQYF. Complete variable domain (other parts from reference TRBV7-9 and TRBJ2-7): DTGVSQNPRHKITKRGQNVTFRCDPISEHNRLYWYRQTLGQGPEFLTYFQNEAQLEKSRLLSDRFSAERPKGSFSTLEIQRTEQGDSAMYLCASSLGREQYFGPGTRLTVT.

The chain links TRBV9 to TRBJ2-7, with 9 bases lining up with TRBD1. CDR3 size: 16 residues. V dropped 4 bases and J dropped 2; count of bases not matched to a gene: 10. Germline V CDR1 and CDR2: SGDLS, YYNGEE. The CDR3 bases are TGTGCCAGCAGCCCTCGGGACAGGGCCATCCCCTACGAGCAGTACTTC. Translated: CASSPRDRAIPYEQYF.

The genes are TRBV4-1 and TRBJ1-1; tentatively, D is TRBD1 (5 bases). Germline V gene lookup returns CDR1 MGHRA and CDR2 YSYEKL. The CDR3 spans 15 residues. Trimming stripped 0 bases from V and 0 bases from J, with 8 bases between. The CDR3 protein is CASSQDPGVNTEAFF. CDR3 nucleotide sequence: TGCGCCAGCAGCCAAGACCCGGGGGTGAACACTGAAGCTTTCTTT.

The chain uses TRBV5-1 and TRBJ2-7, with TRBD2 as a possible D gene (6 bases). The CDR3 has 15 amino acids. Germline V gene lookup returns CDR1 SGHRS and CDR2 YFSETQ. The germline V and J ends were trimmed by 0 bases and 3 bases, with 13 bases remaining between them. DNA for the CDR3: TGCGCCAGCAGCTTGGCCGGAGGGTACTACTACGAGCAGTACTTC. It encodes CASSLAGGYYYEQYF.

The rearrangement links TRBV29-1 to TRBJ2-2; tentative D call: TRBD1 (6 bases). V was cut by 0 bases and J by 3 bases, with 17 bases left in between. This CDR3 has 17 residues. Germline V CDR1 and CDR2: SQVTM, ANQGSEA. CDR3: CSVEDGQGFMDTGELFF. The CDR3 nucleotides are TGCAGCGTTGAAGATGGGCAGGGGTTTATGGACACCGGGGAGCTGTTTTTT.

In the case of this clone: This same CDR3 is encoded by further DNA sequences in the sample. This rearrangement joins TRBV2 to TRBJ2-4; TRBD1 agrees at 9 bases. This CDR3 is 14 amino acids long. Germline V gene data show CDR1 as SNHLY and CDR2 as FYNNEI. After removal of 4 bases from V and 7 bases from J, the junction contained 5 bases not matched to a gene. The CDR3 here is CASSGGQGGNIQYF. CDR3 sequence (DNA): TGTGCCAGCAGTGGGGGACAGGGAGGGAACATTCAGTACTTC.

The rearrangement uses TRBV6-5 and TRBJ1-1; D might be TRBD1 (6 bases). The CDR3 runs 13 residues. V lost 3 bases and J 6 bases, leaving 11 bases between the germline ends. The V gene's germline CDR1 is MNHEY and CDR2 SVGAGI. Here the CDR3 DNA reads TGTGCCAGCAGTTATACGGGGGCGTCTGAAGCTTTCTTT. Its protein is CASSYTGASEAFF.

J is TRBJ2-2 and V is TRBV27, with 8 positions matching TRBD2. The CDR3 is made up of 16 amino acids. Germline CDR1 is MNHEY and CDR2 is SMNVEV (reference sequence). Unmatched junction bases numbered 4, after V lost 0 bases and J lost 4 bases. CDR3 bases: TGTGCCAGCAGTTTATCGATAGCGGGACTCACCGGGGAGCTGTTTTTT. Translating it yields CASSLSIAGLTGELFF.

This clone was counted only a few times. The chain carries TRBV19 and TRBJ2-3; D is undetermined. Germline-derived CDR1 and CDR2 are LNHDA and SQIVND (reference sequence). This CDR3 contains 13 residues. The V end lost 11 bases, the J end lost 2 bases, and 14 bases lay between the germline ends. CDR3 residues: CAPRVMATDTQYF. The CDR3 coding sequence is TGTGCCCCTAGAGTAATGGCCACAGATACGCAGTATTTT.

This sequence joins TRBV4-1 and TRBJ2-2; possibly TRBD1 for D (7 bases). The length of the CDR3 is 17 residues. Trimming pared 3 bases from V and 1 base from J, leaving 15 bases between. Looked up from germline, CDR1 is MGHRA and CDR2 is YSYEKL. The CDR3 region has the DNA TGCGCCAGCAGCCATGCCCCCCAGGGGGGGAACACCGGGGAGCTGTTTTTT. Protein sequence: CASSHAPQGGNTGELFF.

This chain joins TRBV4-2 and TRBJ2-7, with 10 bases aligning to TRBD1. After removal of 6 bases from V and 4 bases from J, the junction contained 9 bases not matched to a gene. This CDR3 has 15 residues. Per the germline V gene, CDR1 is LGHNA and CDR2 is YNFKEQ. The CDR3 region is CASSSGGQGIYEQYF. The CDR3 DNA is TGTGCCAGCAGTTCCGGGGGACAGGGGATTTACGAGCAGTACTTC.

The rearrangement links TRBV18 to TRBJ2-3; 7 bases match TRBD1. Germline CDR1 reads KGHSH; CDR2 reads LQKENI. With V trimmed by 3 bases and J by 2 bases, 5 bases remained unmatched. This CDR3 is built from 15 residues. The CDR3 region is CASSPRGTYTDTQYF. The CDR3 coding sequence is TGTGCCAGCTCACCCAGGGGGACATACACAGATACGCAGTATTTT.

The DNA of the CDR3 is TGTGCCAGCAGCCTGGGACACAGGAACACTGAAGCTTTCTTT. Protein sequence: CASSLGHRNTEAFF. The V gene is TRBV6-5, the J gene TRBJ1-1; maybe TRBD1 (6 bases). CDR1 MNHEY and CDR2 SVGAGI come from the germline V gene. The CDR3 runs 14 residues. Trimming shortened V by 6 bases and J by 1 base, and 12 bases separated the two germline ends.

The rearrangement uses TRBV11-2 and TRBJ1-1, with 9 bases matching TRBD1. J was trimmed by 5 bases and V by 4 bases; bases with no gene match: 14. Germline V gene lookup returns CDR1 SGHAT and CDR2 FQNNGV. This CDR3 has 17 amino acids. The CDR3 region has the DNA TGTGCCAGCAGCTCAATTAGAGGGGACAGGGTAGCAACTGAAGCTTTCTTT. Translating gives CASSSIRGDRVATEAFF.

This sequence joins TRBV6-5 and TRBJ1-1, with 9 bases fitting TRBD1. This CDR3 region has 14 residues. In germline, CDR1 is MNHEY, CDR2 SVGAGI. With V trimmed by 2 bases and J by 5 bases, 3 bases remained unmatched. The CDR3 nucleotides are TGTGCCAGCAGTTACCGGACAGGGGAAACTGAAGCTTTCTTT. Translation gives CASSYRTGETEAFF.

The rearrangement joins TRBV4-1 to TRBJ2-2, with 8 bases aligning to TRBD1. The V segment lost 7 bases and the J segment 0 bases; nucleotides outside the gene matches: 4. The germline V gene has CDR1 MGHRA and CDR2 YSYEKL. The length of the CDR3 is 15 residues. The CDR3 coding sequence is TGCGCCAGCACCCTACAGGGGGCGAACACCGGGGAGCTGTTTTTT. This translates into CASTLQGANTGELFF.